These 21 T cell receptor beta chains came from one sample sequenced in a study of blood T cell repertoires in COVID-19. Using immunoSEQ multiplex PCR, the repertoire was profiled, and TCRdb retains in-frame clones only, with some absent. This table has around 320,000 clones, nearly 90% appearing once. Sequenced sample: PBMCs or T cells enriched from blood (not recorded which). The receptors shown here come from a woman aged 50 to 60 who had been exposed to COVID-19.

V is TRBV7-6 and J is TRBJ1-4; the match to TRBD1 covers 7 bases. Germline lookup yields CDR1 SGHVS and CDR2 FNYEAQ. Trimming cost V 2 bases and J 0 bases; bases outside gene matches: 6. CDR3 length: 17 residues. The CDR3 DNA reads TGTGCCAGCAGCTTACTTACAGGGGTAGCAACTAATGAAAAACTGTTTTTT. It specifies CASSLLTGVATNEKLFF.

The CDR3 DNA reads as TGTGCCAGTAAGATTGGTGCGGGGGCGCGGTCACCCCTCCACTTT. It specifies CASKIGAGARSPLHF. The chain employs TRBV19 and TRBJ1-6, with D possibly matching TRBD1 (6 bases). In germline, CDR1 is LNHDA, CDR2 SQIVND (reference sequence). The CDR3 totals 15 residues. With 7 bases removed from V and 10 bases from J, the gap between germline ends came to 20 bases.

This chain links TRBV10-1 with TRBJ1-5, with D perhaps TRBD1 (5 bases). The germline V gene has CDR1 WNHNN and CDR2 SYGVQD (reference sequence). V was trimmed by 5 bases and J by 4 bases, leaving 9 bases between them. This CDR3 has 13 amino acids. The CDR3 DNA reads as TGCGCCAGCAGTCTAGACAGTAATCAGCCCCAGCATTTT. This codes for CASSLDSNQPQHF.

The chain recombines TRBV6-6 with TRBJ2-1; D uncertain. Per germline, CDR1 MNHNY and CDR2 SVGAGI (reference sequence). Trimming cost V 2 bases and J 8 bases, with 4 bases left between them. CDR3 length equals 11 residues. CDR3 loop: CASSYLDEQFF. For the CDR3, the DNA is TGTGCCAGCAGTTACCTAGATGAGCAGTTCTTC.

This chain connects TRBV28 to TRBJ1-5, with 9 bases matching TRBD1. The CDR3 has 16 amino acids. The junction had 10 bases not matched to a gene; V was cut back by 5 bases and J by 5 bases. Germline V CDR1 and CDR2: MDHEN, SYDVKM. The CDR3 DNA sequence: TGTGCCAGCAGTAAGGCTGGGGGACAGGGTCATCAGCCCCAGCATTTT. It translates to CASSKAGGQGHQPQHF.

J is TRBJ1-1 and V is TRBV5-4; possibly TRBD1 for D (6 bases). Germline V gene sequence: CDR1 SGHNT, CDR2 YYREEE (reference sequence). Trimming pared 0 bases from V and 0 bases from J, leaving 18 bases between. The CDR3 loop spans 18 amino acids. DNA of the CDR3: TGTGCCAGCAGCTTGGCCCTCCGACAGGCATCAATGAACACTGAAGCTTTCTTT. Translation: CASSLALRQASMNTEAFF.

This sequence joins TRBV28 and TRBJ2-3, with D maybe TRBD2 (6 bases). In germline, CDR1 is MDHEN, CDR2 SYDVKM. Trimming took 3 bases from V and 3 from J, leaving 16 bases between them. The CDR3 loop spans 16 amino acids. CDR3 coding DNA: TGTGCCAGCAGTTTTTATGGAGGGTTGCGGACAGATACGCAGTATTTT. As protein: CASSFYGGLRTDTQYF.

This chain links TRBV15 with TRBJ2-1, with 8 bases lining up with TRBD2. The CDR3 spans 16 residues. Germline CDR1 is LNHNV and CDR2 is YYDKDF (reference sequence). The V segment lost 3 bases and the J segment 4 bases; nucleotides outside the gene matches: 8. CDR3 region: CATSSPGTRSYNEQFF. The CDR3 bases are TGTGCCACCAGCAGCCCCGGGACTAGGTCTTACAATGAGCAGTTCTTC. The full variable domain, its missing parts supplied by reference TRBV15 and TRBJ2-1, is DAMVIQNPRYQVTQFGKPVTLSCSQTLNHNVMYWYQQKSSQAPKLLFHYYDKDFNNEADTPDNFQSRRPNTSFCFLDIRSPGLGDTAMYLCATSSPGTRSYNEQFFGPGTRLTVL.

V gene TRBV11-3 combines with J gene TRBJ1-1; 8 bases agree with TRBD1. The CDR3 runs to 16 residues. J gave up 3 bases and V 1 base, and 7 bases lay outside the gene matches. CDR1 and CDR2 from the germline V gene are SGHNT and YENEEA. This chain's CDR3 is CASSLGFAQGDTEAFF. The CDR3 coding sequence is TGTGCCAGCAGCTTAGGATTCGCACAGGGGGACACTGAAGCTTTCTTT.

The rearrangement links TRBV28 to TRBJ1-5, with a weak D call TRBD1 (6 bases). Germline lookup yields CDR1 MDHEN and CDR2 SYDVKM. The CDR3 has 13 residues. V lost 2 bases and J 4 bases, leaving 6 bases between the germline ends. The CDR3 reads CASSLQGNQPQHF. In DNA form, the CDR3 reads TGTGCCAGCAGTTTACAGGGGAATCAGCCCCAGCATTTT.

CDR3 sequence: CASSDTGSYTGELFF. CDR3 in DNA: TGTGCCAGCAGCGACACGGGGAGCTACACCGGGGAGCTGTTTTTT. The chain has TRBV5-5 and TRBJ2-2; D perhaps matches TRBD2 (5 bases). This CDR3 spans 15 amino acids. V shed 4 bases and J shed 3 bases, with 13 bases lying between them. Looked up from germline, CDR1 is SGHKS and CDR2 is YYEKEE (reference sequence).

The chain recombines TRBV28 with TRBJ2-3, with a possible D match to TRBD2 (5 bases). V lost 4 bases, J lost 4 bases, and 15 bases lay in between. Germline CDR1 and CDR2: MDHEN and SYDVKM. CDR3 length: 15 residues. CDR3 nucleotides: TGTGCCAGCAGTTCGTTAGCGTTTTCCCCAGATACGCAGTATTTT. It specifies CASSSLAFSPDTQYF.

J is TRBJ2-7 and V is TRBV11-2; 12 bases are shared with TRBD2. The CDR3 consists of 16 residues. V gave up 6 bases and J gave up 2 bases; unmatched junction bases: 8. Looked up from germline, CDR1 is SGHAT and CDR2 is FQNNGV. CDR3 protein: CASSLLGTSGPYEQYF. In nucleotides, the CDR3 is TGTGCCAGCAGTTTGCTAGGGACTAGCGGGCCCTACGAGCAGTACTTC.

The CDR3, as DNA: TGTGCCAGCAGCCGACAGGGTGATCAGCCCCAGCATTTT. Protein: CASSRQGDQPQHF. The chain links TRBV7-8 to TRBJ1-5, with 7 bases aligning to TRBD1. This CDR3 has 13 amino acids. The germline V gene encodes CDR1 SGHVS and CDR2 FQNEAQ. V trimming: 5 bases; J trimming: 5 bases; junction bases outside the gene matches: 3. Combining the CDR3 with reference TRBV7-8 and TRBJ1-5 gives the whole variable domain GAGVSQSPRYKVAKRGQDVALRCDPISGHVSLFWYQQALGQGPEFLTYFQNEAQLDKSGLPSDRFFAERPEGSVSTLKIQRTQQEDSAVYLCASSRQGDQPQHFGDGTRLSIL.

CDR3 nucleotide sequence: TGCGCCAGCAGCTTGGTAGCTAGCCCCGTACAGGGGTTTCGCGAGCAGTACTTC. This translates into CASSLVASPVQGFREQYF. This chain joins TRBV5-1 and TRBJ2-7; 7 positions match TRBD1. CDR3 length: 18 amino acids. CDR1 is SGHRS, CDR2 YFSETQ, per germline. J was trimmed by 6 bases and V by 0 bases; bases with no gene match: 18.

The rearrangement uses TRBV18 and TRBJ1-3; 9 nucleotides agree with TRBD1. This CDR3 is 13 amino acids long. After removal of 4 bases from V and 7 bases from J, the junction contained 2 bases not matched to a gene. The germline gives CDR1 KGHSH, CDR2 LQKENI. The CDR3, as DNA: TGTGCCAGCTCACGGGACAGGGAGAACACCATATATTTT. Its translation is CASSRDRENTIYF.

To note about this clone: The same CDR3 is also encoded by other DNA sequences in this sample. This chain uses TRBV5-1 with TRBJ2-2; D remains ambiguous. CDR3 size: 15 residues. CDR1 and CDR2 from the germline V gene are SGHRS and YFSETQ. Trimming removed 0 bases from V and 0 bases from J, with 6 bases in between. For the CDR3, the DNA is TGCGCCAGCAGCTTGGGTCGTACGAACACCGGGGAGCTGTTTTTT. Protein product: CASSLGRTNTGELFF.

The count of this clone is one. V usage is TRBV28 and J usage is TRBJ1-5; D is uncertain. Trimming pared 3 bases from V and 6 bases from J, leaving 18 bases between. This CDR3 is built from 16 residues. Germline V gene lookup returns CDR1 MDHEN and CDR2 SYDVKM. CDR3 sequence reads: CASSFTAPGSAQPQHF. Written as DNA, the CDR3 is TGTGCCAGCAGTTTCACCGCACCGGGGTCGGCTCAGCCCCAGCATTTT.

The chain couples TRBV7-2 to TRBJ2-5; TRBD2 matches 10 bases. The ends lost 5 bases at V and 1 base at J; junction bases unmatched: 10. The CDR3 runs 17 residues. The V gene's germline CDR1 is SGHTA and CDR2 FQGNSA. The CDR3 sequence: CASSIKVVAGGQETQYF. The DNA for the CDR3 is TGTGCCAGCAGCATAAAGGTGGTAGCGGGGGGCCAAGAGACCCAGTACTTC.

The count of this clone is one. The chain employs TRBV3-1 (or the pseudogene TRBV3-2) and TRBJ2-3, with a weak D call TRBD2 (7 bases). This CDR3 has 15 amino acids. Germline CDR1 reads LGHDT; CDR2 reads YNNKEL (reference sequence). Trimming shortened V by 4 bases and J by 3 bases, and 14 bases separated the two germline ends. This CDR3 is CASSPSGGRTDTQYF. CDR3 nucleotides: TGTGCCAGCAGCCCCTCCGGGGGGCGTACAGATACGCAGTATTTT.

The rearrangement uses TRBV2 and TRBJ2-1; D perhaps matches TRBD1 (6 bases). The ends were cut back, 11 bases at V and 10 bases at J, with 15 bases in the middle. CDR1 SNHLY and CDR2 FYNNEI come from the germline V gene. CDR3 size: 11 residues. DNA of the CDR3: TGTGCCGGCAATTACAGGGACGAGCAGTTCTTC. This encodes CAGNYRDEQFF. The full variable domain, in which reference TRBV2 and TRBJ2-1 provide the parts outside the CDR3, is EPEVTQTPSHQVTQMGQEVILRCVPISNHLYFYWYRQILGQKVEFLVSFYNNEISEKSEIFDDQFSVERPDGSNFTLKIRSTKLEDSAMYFCAGNYRDEQFFGPGTRLTVL.